This T cell receptor (beta chain) is drawn from a study of OX40 agonist ivuxolimab in advanced cancers. Study-wide background: Eligibility rules accepted prior anti-PD-1, anti-PD-L1 or anti-CTLA-4 therapy, and roughly 40% had some. Overall study findings and caveats: Clones of CD4+ and CD8+ blood T cells grew by week 6 at doses of 0.1 to 3.0 mg/kg.

Of note for this clone: Its antigen is undetermined.

Profiled with immunoSEQ multiplex PCR; TCRdb holds only in-frame clones, not every one. Of about 72,000 clones in the sample, roughly four fifths are singletons; the top ten hold roughly 2.5%. Germline V gene sequence: CDR1 SGHAT, CDR2 FQNNGV. V lost 1 base to trimming and J lost 8 bases, with 8 bases between them. This CDR3 contains 12 residues. This sequence was found in an adult with an advanced solid tumor such as melanoma, head and neck, liver or kidney cancer. Sequenced here: CD4+ or CD8+ T cells sorted from blood, sampled in a trial of the OX40 agonist ivuxolimab. The chain has TRBV11-2 and TRBJ1-2; D remains ambiguous. The CDR3 nucleotides read TGTGCCAGCAGCTTAGCCTGGGGAGGCTACACCTTC. Translated, it gives CASSLAWGGYTF.